This entry lists 17 T cell receptor beta chains sequenced from one sample in a study of CD8 T cells in Susac syndrome. It was with random hexamers that roughly 0.45 to 1 ug RNA was reverse transcribed. TCRdb redid the calling of the immunoSEQ multiplex PCR reads with MiXCR, one entry per CDR3 protein. The profile shows about 400,000 distinct CDR3 sequences, more than 80% of them singletons. The specimen sequenced was CD8+ T cells from PBMCs. Receptor source: a human donor with multiple sclerosis.

This clonotype came up a few times. This chain uses TRBV5-4 with TRBJ2-7; D is possibly TRBD1 or TRBD2 (5 bases each). This CDR3 has 15 amino acids. Trimming removed 0 bases from V and 0 bases from J, with 10 bases in between. The germline CDR1 and CDR2 sequences are SGHNT and YYREEE (reference sequence). CDR3: CASSLAGAVSYEQYF. In nucleotides, the CDR3 is TGTGCCAGCAGCTTGGCCGGGGCCGTCTCCTACGAGCAGTACTTC.

The rearrangement uses TRBV27 and TRBJ2-7; D perhaps matches TRBD2 (6 bases). The CDR3 has 15 residues. The V and J ends lost 5 bases and 1 base respectively, with 15 bases between them. Germline-derived CDR1 and CDR2 are MNHEY and SMNVEV (reference sequence). The CDR3 bases are TGTGCCAGCAGTCCCCTGGCGGAGGGGTCCTACGAGCAGTACTTC. Translation: CASSPLAEGSYEQYF.

The CDR3 DNA sequence: TGTGCCAGCAGAGTTAGCGGGGGGGCCTTGGAGACCCAGTACTTC. This codes for CASRVSGGALETQYF. The chain joins TRBV2 to TRBJ2-5; TRBD2 matches at 11 bases. CDR3 length equals 15 residues. Looked up from germline, CDR1 is SNHLY and CDR2 is FYNNEI. Trimming at V came to 6 bases and at J to 5 bases, leaving 8 bases not matched to a gene.

V is TRBV28 and J is TRBJ1-2; 7 nucleotides line up with TRBD1. The CDR3 runs to 17 residues. CDR1 and CDR2 (germline): MDHEN, SYDVKM. V trimming: 2 bases; J trimming: 0 bases; junction bases outside the gene matches: 9. The CDR3 DNA reads as TGTGCCAGCAGTTTAGACCCGGGGACAGTACCTAACTATGGCTACACCTTC. This encodes CASSLDPGTVPNYGYTF.

The gene calls are TRBV6-6 and TRBJ1-5; D unclear. V lost 3 bases and J 6 bases, leaving 12 bases between the germline ends. The germline V gene encodes CDR1 MNHNY and CDR2 SVGAGI (reference sequence). The CDR3 spans 14 residues. The CDR3 DNA sequence: TGTGCCAGCAGTTATGCAAGTGGGGTTCAGCCCCAGCATTTT. Its protein is CASSYASGVQPQHF.

The J gene is TRBJ2-7, the V gene TRBV9; 7 bases agree with TRBD1. Trimming at V came to 4 bases and at J to 4 bases, leaving 8 bases not matched to a gene. Germline loops: CDR1 SGDLS, CDR2 YYNGEE. The CDR3 sequence is 14 residues long. CDR3 nucleotide sequence: TGTGCCAGCAGCCCGAGGACAGGATATTACGAGCAGTACTTC. It translates to CASSPRTGYYEQYF.

The V and J genes are TRBV12-3 or TRBV12-4 and TRBJ2-3, with 7 bases fitting TRBD2. CDR3 length equals 17 residues. V lost 3 bases to trimming and J lost 3 bases; unmatched junction nucleotides: 12. CDR3 sequence: CASSFKVLAGVTDTQYF. The CDR3 DNA follows: TGTGCCAGCAGTTTTAAAGTCTTGGCGGGAGTAACAGATACGCAGTATTTT.

The J gene is TRBJ1-1, the V gene TRBV20-1, with D maybe TRBD1 (5 bases). Germline loops: CDR1 DFQATT, CDR2 SNEGSKA (reference sequence). Trimming stripped 6 bases from V and 0 bases from J, with 20 bases between. CDR3 size: 16 residues. As DNA, the CDR3 is TGCAGTGCCACCAAACTCACAGGAGTCATGAACACTGAAGCTTTCTTT. It translates to CSATKLTGVMNTEAFF.

The chain recombines TRBV14 with TRBJ2-3, with 9 bases that match TRBD1. CDR3 length: 15 amino acids. V lost 4 bases, J lost 3 bases, and 5 bases stayed unmatched. The germline V gene encodes CDR1 SGHDN and CDR2 FVKESK. CDR3 nucleotide sequence: TGTGCCAGCAGCCCAAGGGGGACAGGGACAGATACGCAGTATTTT. Protein sequence: CASSPRGTGTDTQYF.

This chain connects TRBV29-1 to TRBJ2-2; D not certain. V was clipped by 6 bases and J by 6 bases, with 11 bases between them. The germline CDR1 and CDR2 sequences are SQVTM and ANQGSEA. CDR3 length equals 12 residues. In DNA, the CDR3 is TGCAGCGTACGAGAAGGGTCCGGGGAGCTGTTTTTT. Amino acids: CSVREGSGELFF.

The chain combines TRBV4-1 with TRBJ2-2, with D unclear. The CDR3 loop spans 14 amino acids. Germline V CDR1 and CDR2: MGHRA, YSYEKL. The ends were cut back, 1 base at V and 5 bases at J, with 8 bases in the middle. The CDR3 nucleotides read TGCGCCAGCAGCCAAGTAGAATTTACCGGGGAGCTGTTTTTT. It yields the protein CASSQVEFTGELFF.

The chain uses TRBV11-2 and TRBJ2-1, with D possibly being TRBD1 (6 bases). Trimming removed 7 bases at V and 10 bases at J, with 11 bases between. The CDR3 loop spans 11 amino acids. Germline CDR1 SGHAT, CDR2 FQNNGV. Written as DNA, the CDR3 is TGTGCCAGCATAGTTGGACAGGAGCAGTTCTTC. Amino acids: CASIVGQEQFF.

In its sample, this clonotype was seen once. The chain carries TRBV7-9 and TRBJ1-2, with TRBD1 matching over 7 bases. The CDR3 consists of 18 residues. The germline gives CDR1 SEHNR, CDR2 FQNEAQ (reference sequence). Trimming at V came to 4 bases and at J to 2 bases, leaving 16 bases not matched to a gene. The CDR3 nucleotides are TGTGCCAGCAGCTCGTCCGGGACAGCCCCTGAACTAAACTATGGCTACACCTTC. This codes for CASSSSGTAPELNYGYTF.

The rearrangement links TRBV3-1 to TRBJ2-1, with D possibly being TRBD1 (6 bases). Germline values: CDR1 LGHDT, CDR2 YNNKEL (reference sequence). CDR3 length: 15 amino acids. Trimming left V 3 bases short and J 8 bases short, with 17 bases between. The CDR3 nucleotides read TGTGCCAGCAGCCACCCCGGACAGTGGTCCGATGAGCAGTTCTTC. Translated, it gives CASSHPGQWSDEQFF.

The chain couples TRBV20-1 to TRBJ2-1; 10 bases agree with TRBD2. Germline trimming cut 6 bases from V and 8 bases from J; bases unmatched to any gene: 13. From germline, CDR1 is DFQATT and CDR2 SNEGSKA (reference sequence). The CDR3 has 15 residues. The CDR3 bases are TGCAGTGCCCGACCCCCGGGACTAGCGATCTATGAGCAGTTCTTC. Protein sequence: CSARPPGLAIYEQFF.

V is TRBV6-1 and J is TRBJ1-1; D unresolved. In germline, CDR1 is MNHNS, CDR2 SASEGT. CDR3 length equals 18 residues. Trimming pared 1 base from V and 2 bases from J, leaving 20 bases between. CDR3 DNA: TGTGCCAGCAGTGAAGGGAGGGTGTTCATGCTTGGAAACACTGAAGCTTTCTTT. Amino acids: CASSEGRVFMLGNTEAFF.

The rearrangement links TRBV10-3 to TRBJ2-2, with D possibly being TRBD2 (5 bases). The CDR3 extends over 16 amino acids. V was shortened by 0 bases and J by 2 bases, with 10 bases between the two germline ends. Per germline, CDR1 ENHRY and CDR2 SYGVKD. CDR3 amino acids: CAISESTMVNTGELFF. DNA for the CDR3: TGTGCCATCAGTGAGTCGACTATGGTAAACACCGGGGAGCTGTTTTTT.